The 9 T cell receptor beta chains presented below share a single source sample, sequenced in a study of response to subunit inactivated influenza vaccine. TCRdb re-derived calls from the RT-PCR reads in MiXCR, one entry per CDR3 protein. In the table there are about 150,000 distinct CDR3 sequences, 9.5% to 12% of which are singletons. The source material was CD8+ T cells sorted from PBMCs, sampled around 25 months after vaccination. These receptor sequences come from a man between 45 and 75 years old who received an inactivated influenza vaccine.

This clonotype was counted at least ten times. This chain connects TRBV6-5 to TRBJ2-3, with 8 bases lining up with TRBD2. The trim removed 6 bases at V and 1 base at J, leaving 9 bases unmatched. The length of the CDR3 is 16 residues. The germline V gene encodes CDR1 MNHEY and CDR2 SVGAGI. CDR3 DNA: TGTGCCAGCAGCCCCTGGACTAGCCGCGGCACAGATACGCAGTATTTT. This encodes CASSPWTSRGTDTQYF.

The table lists this clonotype with many counts. The rearrangement joins TRBV11-2 to TRBJ1-1; the D gene is possibly TRBD1 (6 bases). There are 15 residues in the CDR3. V lost 4 bases to trimming and J lost 1 base, with 13 bases between them. Germline V gene lookup returns CDR1 SGHAT and CDR2 FQNNGV. Here the CDR3 reads CASSSRGAPNTEAFF. The CDR3 DNA is TGTGCCAGCAGCTCTCGGGGGGCGCCGAACACTGAAGCTTTCTTT.

The chain recombines TRBV7-9 with TRBJ2-2, with 7 positions matching TRBD2. This CDR3 has 15 residues. V dropped 1 base and J dropped 6; count of bases not matched to a gene: 5. Germline V gives CDR1 SEHNR, CDR2 FQNEAQ (reference sequence). Written as DNA, the CDR3 is TGTGCCAGCAGCTTAGTGGCGGGAGAGGCCGGGGAGCTGTTTTTT. Its protein is CASSLVAGEAGELFF. Together with reference TRBV7-9 and TRBJ2-2, the CDR3 gives the full variable domain: DTGVSQNPRHKITKRGQNVTFRCDPISEHNRLYWYRQTLGQGPEFLTYFQNEAQLEKSRLLSDRFSAERPKGSFSTLEIQRTEQGDSAMYLCASSLVAGEAGELFFGEGSRLTVL.

At least ten counts were recorded for this clonotype. V gene TRBV29-1 combines with J gene TRBJ2-5, with a weak D call TRBD2 (5 bases). CDR1 and CDR2 from the germline V gene are SQVTM and ANQGSEA. CDR3 size: 12 residues. V was pared by 1 base and J by 7 bases, with 10 bases between. In DNA form, the CDR3 reads TGCAGCGTTGAAGCACGACGGGGGACCCAGTACTTC. It translates to CSVEARRGTQYF.

This clonotype has at least ten counts. The chain employs TRBV12-3 or TRBV12-4 and TRBJ2-1; D not resolved. V lost 0 bases and J 2 bases, leaving 5 bases between the germline ends. The CDR3 is 14 amino acids. The CDR3 region has the DNA TGTGCCAGCAGTTTAGCGCTGACCTACAATGAGCAGTTCTTC. Protein product: CASSLALTYNEQFF.

The table lists this clonotype with many counts. This chain connects TRBV7-9 to TRBJ1-1, with unresolved D. CDR1 and CDR2 from the germline V gene are SEHNR and FQNEAQ (reference sequence). The CDR3 totals 13 residues. Trimming left V 2 bases short and J 3 bases short, with 7 bases between. CDR3 residues: CASSLSRYTEAFF. The CDR3 DNA is TGTGCCAGCAGCTTATCCCGGTACACTGAAGCTTTCTTT.

This clonotype was picked up a small number of times. This rearrangement joins TRBV7-9 to TRBJ1-6; D not certain. The CDR3 loop spans 16 amino acids. Germline V CDR1 and CDR2: SEHNR, FQNEAQ (reference sequence). Between the trimmed V and J ends, which lost 3 bases and 4 bases, there was a span of 13 bases. The CDR3 loop reads CASSLEEVRYNSPLHF. CDR3 sequence (DNA): TGTGCCAGCAGCTTGGAAGAGGTTCGGTATAATTCACCCCTCCACTTT.

A remark on this clonotype: At one boundary the junction diverges from the germline segment, which might be a read error. V gene TRBV5-6 combines with J gene TRBJ2-5; D unresolved. This CDR3 spans 15 amino acids. Germline assignment: CDR1 SGHDT and CDR2 YYEEEE. The CDR3 DNA is TGTGCCAGCGGCTTCGGGCTCCACGGCCGAGAGACCCAGTACTTC. Translation gives CASGFGLHGRETQYF.

This chain connects TRBV28 to TRBJ2-7; possibly TRBD1 or TRBD2 for D (5 bases each). CDR1 is MDHEN and CDR2 is SYDVKM in the germline V gene. The CDR3 has 13 amino acids. Trimming shortened V by 1 base and J by 8 bases, and 12 bases separated the two germline ends. The DNA of the CDR3 is TGTGCCAGCAGTTTATTCGGTGGGGGTCAGCAGTACTTC. Translation: CASSLFGGGQQYF.